The clone carrying this T cell receptor beta chain was detected only a few times. Its antigen is still unknown. This entry comes from a study of beta chain features in type 1 diabetes. All of the isolated RNA was reverse transcribed, so expressed TCRB transcripts were sequenced. Deep immunoSEQ sequencing covered naive, central memory and regulatory T cell samples. Data came from immunoSEQ multiplex PCR; TCRdb stores just in-frame clones and leaves some out. The top ten hold less than 0.02% of the sample, which has 310,000 or so clones, approximately 15% seen once. Study observations and caveats: Type 1 diabetes patients showed a moderate but significant shortening of TCRB CDR3s in all four CD4+ subsets.

Germline V lookup: CDR1 MGHDK, CDR2 SYGVNS. The CDR3 is 15 residues long. V lost 1 base and J lost 4, with 13 bases in between. Sorting of CD4+ naive, central memory, regulatory and stem cell-like memory cells was performed via CD45RO/CCR7/CD25/CD127/CD95/CD27. The V and J genes are TRBV25-1 and TRBJ2-5, with D perhaps TRBD2 (6 bases). The TCR sequence derives from a man aged 18-30 years with type 1 diabetes. The sequencing sample was made of naive CD4+ T cells from blood. CDR3 loop: CASSEWRGGGETQYF. CDR3 DNA sequence: TGTGCCAGCAGTGAATGGCGGGGAGGCGGAGAGACCCAGTACTTC.